This TCR beta chain was captured in a study of cytomegalovirus exposure and HLA in healthy donors. The PCR had 60 Vbeta and 13 Jbeta primers. Profiled with immunoSEQ multiplex PCR; TCRdb holds only in-frame clones, not every one. The sample shows some 180,000 clones, under 80% of them seen only once. Study outcomes and limitations: In a later analysis, a missense DCLRE1C variant was linked to TCR beta V- and J-gene trimming.

This CDR3 spans 12 amino acids. In germline, CDR1 is SGHVS, CDR2 FQNEAQ. Trimming removed 5 bases from V and 8 bases from J, with 10 bases in between. Points on this clone: Its antigen remains unknown.

The receptor was isolated from a woman aged 30 to 39 in good health and CMV-seropositive. The material sequenced was PBMCs. V usage is TRBV7-8 and J usage is TRBJ1-3, with unresolved D. The chain's CDR3 is CASSITTDTIYF. The CDR3 DNA is TGTGCCAGCAGCATTACAACCGACACCATATATTTT.